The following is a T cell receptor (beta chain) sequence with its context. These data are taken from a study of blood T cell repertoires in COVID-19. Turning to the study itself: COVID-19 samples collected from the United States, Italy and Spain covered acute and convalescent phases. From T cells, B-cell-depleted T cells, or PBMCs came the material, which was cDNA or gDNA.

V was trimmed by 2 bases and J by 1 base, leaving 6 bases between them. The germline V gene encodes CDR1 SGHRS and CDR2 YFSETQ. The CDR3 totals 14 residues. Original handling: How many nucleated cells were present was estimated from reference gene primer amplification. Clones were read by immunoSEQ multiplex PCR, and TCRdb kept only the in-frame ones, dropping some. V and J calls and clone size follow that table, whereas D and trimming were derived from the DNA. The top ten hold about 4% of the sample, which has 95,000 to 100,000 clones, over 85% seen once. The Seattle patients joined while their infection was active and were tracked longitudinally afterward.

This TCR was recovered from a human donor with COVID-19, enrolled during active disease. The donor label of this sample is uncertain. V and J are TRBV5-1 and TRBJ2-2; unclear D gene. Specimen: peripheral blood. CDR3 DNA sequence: TGCGCCAGCAGCTTTAACGGGAACACCGGGGAGCTGTTTTTT. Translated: CASSFNGNTGELFF.